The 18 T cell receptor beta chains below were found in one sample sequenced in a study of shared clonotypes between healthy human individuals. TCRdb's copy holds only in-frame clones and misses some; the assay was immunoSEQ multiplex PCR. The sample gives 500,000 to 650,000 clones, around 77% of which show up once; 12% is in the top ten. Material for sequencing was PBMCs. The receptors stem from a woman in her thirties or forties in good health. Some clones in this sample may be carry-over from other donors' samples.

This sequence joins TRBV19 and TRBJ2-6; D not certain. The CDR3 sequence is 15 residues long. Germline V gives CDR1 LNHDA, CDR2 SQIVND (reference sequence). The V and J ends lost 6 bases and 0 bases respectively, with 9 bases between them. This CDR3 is CASRSAGSGANVLTF. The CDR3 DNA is TGTGCCAGTAGGTCCGCCGGCTCTGGGGCCAACGTCCTGACTTTC. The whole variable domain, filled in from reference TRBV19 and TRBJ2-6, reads DGGITQSPKYLFRKEGQNVTLSCEQNLNHDAMYWYRQDPGQGLRLIYYSQIVNDFQKGDIAEGYSVSREKKESFPLTVTSAQKNPTAFYLCASRSAGSGANVLTFGAGSRLTVL.

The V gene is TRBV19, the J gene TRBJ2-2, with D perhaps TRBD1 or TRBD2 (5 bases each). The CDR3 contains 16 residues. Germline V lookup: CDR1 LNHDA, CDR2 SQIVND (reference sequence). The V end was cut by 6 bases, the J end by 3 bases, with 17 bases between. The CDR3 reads CASRIPGPPYTGELFF. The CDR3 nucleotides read TGTGCCAGTAGAATACCGGGACCTCCCTACACCGGGGAGCTGTTTTTT.

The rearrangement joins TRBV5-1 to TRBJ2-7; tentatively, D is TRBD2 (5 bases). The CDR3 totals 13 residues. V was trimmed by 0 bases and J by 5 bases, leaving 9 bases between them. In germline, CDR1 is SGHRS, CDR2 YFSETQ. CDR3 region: CASSLVLAHEQYF. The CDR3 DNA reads TGCGCCAGCAGCTTGGTTCTAGCTCACGAGCAGTACTTC. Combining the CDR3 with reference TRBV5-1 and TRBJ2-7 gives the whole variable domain KAGVTQTPRYLIKTRGQQVTLSCSPISGHRSVSWYQQTPGQGLQFLFEYFSETQRNKGNFPGRFSGRQFSNSRSEMNVSTLELGDSALYLCASSLVLAHEQYFGPGTRLTVT.

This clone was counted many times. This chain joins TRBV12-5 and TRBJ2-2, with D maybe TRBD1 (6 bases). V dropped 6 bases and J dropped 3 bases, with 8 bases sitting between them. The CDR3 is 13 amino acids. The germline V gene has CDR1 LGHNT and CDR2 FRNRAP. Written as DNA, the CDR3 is TGTGCTAGTGGCACAGGGTACACCGGGGAGCTGTTTTTT. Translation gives CASGTGYTGELFF.

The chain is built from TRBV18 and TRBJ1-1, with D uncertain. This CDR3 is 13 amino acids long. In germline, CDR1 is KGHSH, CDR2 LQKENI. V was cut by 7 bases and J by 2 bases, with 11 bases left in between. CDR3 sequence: CASLERDNTEAFF. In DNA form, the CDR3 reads TGTGCCAGCTTGGAGAGGGATAACACTGAAGCTTTCTTT.

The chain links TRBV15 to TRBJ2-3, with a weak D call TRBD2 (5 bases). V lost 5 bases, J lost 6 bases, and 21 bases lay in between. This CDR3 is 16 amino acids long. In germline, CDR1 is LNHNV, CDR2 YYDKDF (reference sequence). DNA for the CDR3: TGTGCCACCAGCCCTAGGAGCGGCGGTTTTAGGGATACGCAGTATTTT. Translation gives CATSPRSGGFRDTQYF.

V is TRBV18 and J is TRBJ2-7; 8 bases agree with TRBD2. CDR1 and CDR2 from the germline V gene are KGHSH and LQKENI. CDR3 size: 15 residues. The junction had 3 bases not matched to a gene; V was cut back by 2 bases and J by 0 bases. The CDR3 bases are TGTGCCAGCTCACCAATAGCGGGATACTCCTACGAGCAGTACTTC. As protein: CASSPIAGYSYEQYF.

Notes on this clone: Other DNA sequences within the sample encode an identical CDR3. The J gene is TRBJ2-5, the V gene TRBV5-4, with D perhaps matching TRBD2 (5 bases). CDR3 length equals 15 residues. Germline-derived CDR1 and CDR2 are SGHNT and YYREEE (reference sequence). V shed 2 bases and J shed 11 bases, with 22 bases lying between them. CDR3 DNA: TGTGCCAGCAGCTTAGCGGCCGCGCAAAAGGAGATACAGTACTTC. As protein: CASSLAAAQKEIQYF.

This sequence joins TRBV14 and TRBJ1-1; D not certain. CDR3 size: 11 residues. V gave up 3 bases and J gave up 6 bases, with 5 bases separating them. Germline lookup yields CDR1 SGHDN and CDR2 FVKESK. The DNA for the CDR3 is TGTGCCAGCAGCCAGGGATCTGAAGCTTTCTTT. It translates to CASSQGSEAFF. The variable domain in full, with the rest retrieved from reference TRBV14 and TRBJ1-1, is EAGVTQFPSHSVIEKGQTVTLRCDPISGHDNLYWYRRVMGKEIKFLLHFVKESKQDESGMPNNRFLAERTGGTYSTLKVQPAELEDSGVYFCASSQGSEAFFGQGTRLTVV.

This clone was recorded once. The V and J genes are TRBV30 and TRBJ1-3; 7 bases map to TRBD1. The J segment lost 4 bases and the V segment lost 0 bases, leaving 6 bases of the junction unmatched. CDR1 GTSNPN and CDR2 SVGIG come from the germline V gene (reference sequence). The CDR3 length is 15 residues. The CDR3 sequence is CAWSVRGTVGNTIYF. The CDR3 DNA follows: TGTGCCTGGAGTGTACGAGGGACAGTCGGAAACACCATATATTTT.

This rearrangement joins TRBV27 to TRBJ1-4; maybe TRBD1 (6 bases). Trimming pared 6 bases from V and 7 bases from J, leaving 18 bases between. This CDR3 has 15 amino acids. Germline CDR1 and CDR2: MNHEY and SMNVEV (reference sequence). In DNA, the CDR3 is TGTGCCAGCAGCAATAAGCAGGGGTTCGGTGAAAAACTGTTTTTT. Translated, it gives CASSNKQGFGEKLFF.

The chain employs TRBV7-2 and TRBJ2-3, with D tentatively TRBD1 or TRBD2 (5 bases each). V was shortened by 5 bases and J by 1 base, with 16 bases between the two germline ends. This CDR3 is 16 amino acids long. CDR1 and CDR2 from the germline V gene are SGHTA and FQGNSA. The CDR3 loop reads CASSHGRQGRTDTQYF. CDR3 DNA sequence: TGTGCCAGCAGCCACGGCCGCCAGGGACGCACAGATACGCAGTATTTT.

The CDR3 DNA follows: TGTGCCAGCAGCGGTGGGACAGCGGTACAAGAGACCCAGTACTTC. Residues: CASSGGTAVQETQYF. The chain links TRBV5-4 to TRBJ2-5; TRBD1 aligns across 7 bases. The germline V gene encodes CDR1 SGHNT and CDR2 YYREEE (reference sequence). V was pared by 4 bases and J by 2 bases, with 8 bases of the junction left unmatched. The CDR3 consists of 15 residues.

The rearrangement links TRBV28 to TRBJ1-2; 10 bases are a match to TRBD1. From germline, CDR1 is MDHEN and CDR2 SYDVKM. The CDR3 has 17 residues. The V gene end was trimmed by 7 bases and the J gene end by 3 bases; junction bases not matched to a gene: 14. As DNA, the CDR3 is TGTGCCAGCACCCGCGGGACAGGGGTTTGGATTGACTATGGCTACACCTTC. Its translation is CASTRGTGVWIDYGYTF.

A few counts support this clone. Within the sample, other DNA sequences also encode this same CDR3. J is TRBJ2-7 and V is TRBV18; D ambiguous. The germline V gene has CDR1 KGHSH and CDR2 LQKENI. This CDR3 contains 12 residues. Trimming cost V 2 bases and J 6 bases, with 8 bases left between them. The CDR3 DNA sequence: TGTGCCAGCTCACCAAGTTCAGGCGAGCAGTACTTC. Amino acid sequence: CASSPSSGEQYF. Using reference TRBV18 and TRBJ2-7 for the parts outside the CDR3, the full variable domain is NAGVMQNPRHLVRRRGQEARLRCSPMKGHSHVYWYRQLPEEGLKFMVYLQKENIIDESGMPKERFSAEFPKEGPSILRIQQVVRGDSAAYFCASSPSSGEQYFGPGTRLTVT.

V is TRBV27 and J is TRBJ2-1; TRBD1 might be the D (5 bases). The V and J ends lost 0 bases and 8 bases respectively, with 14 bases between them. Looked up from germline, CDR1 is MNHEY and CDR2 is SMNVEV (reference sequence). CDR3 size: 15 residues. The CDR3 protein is CASSLSAGWEDEQFF. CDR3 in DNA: TGTGCCAGCAGTTTATCAGCAGGGTGGGAAGATGAGCAGTTCTTC.

This CDR3 is CASSVGLAEWDDTQYF. The CDR3 coding sequence is TGTGCCAGCAGCGTAGGGCTAGCAGAGTGGGATGATACGCAGTATTTT. The chain carries TRBV9 and TRBJ2-3, with D tentatively TRBD2 (5 bases). This CDR3 contains 16 residues. Germline CDR1 SGDLS, CDR2 YYNGEE. V lost 0 bases and J lost 6, with 17 bases in between.

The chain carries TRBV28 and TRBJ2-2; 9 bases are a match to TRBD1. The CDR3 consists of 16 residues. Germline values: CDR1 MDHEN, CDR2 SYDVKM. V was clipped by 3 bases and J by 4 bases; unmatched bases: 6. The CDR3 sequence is CASSLSGQGVTGELFF. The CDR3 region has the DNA TGTGCCAGCAGTTTGTCGGGACAGGGAGTCACCGGGGAGCTGTTTTTT.